This T cell receptor (beta chain) is drawn from a study of control samples from healthy donors and cancer patients. TCRdb's copy holds only in-frame clones and misses some; the assay was immunoSEQ multiplex PCR. The table lists 150,000 to 200,000 clones, more than 90% of them singletons. Trimming stripped 0 bases from V and 7 bases from J, with 7 bases between. The V gene's germline CDR1 is GTSNPN and CDR2 SVGIG (reference sequence). The CDR3 covers 11 residues. The source is a man aged 25-40 years in good health. The chain couples TRBV30 to TRBJ2-7; D remains unclear. The sample taken for sequencing was blood. The CDR3 region is CAWSVLGEQYF. For the CDR3, the DNA is TGTGCCTGGAGTGTACTGGGAGAGCAGTACTTC.